Presented here are 6 T cell receptor beta chains from one specimen sequenced in a study of T cell responses to AZD1222 COVID-19 vaccine (dated by TCRdb to the early 2020s). Library preparation used the immunoSEQ multiplex PCR assay. TCRdb holds this immuneACCESS table with in-frame rearrangements only. Some clones are missing; in checked studies, unresolved V genes explain under half, and the rest has no known cause. This sample lists about 190,000 clones; 92% were detected once. The top ten constitute approximately 1.4% of the sample. Interpreted using the paper, the time point label stands for: baseline before first vaccination. The sequences come from peripheral blood, collected on day 0 of AZD1222 vaccination. The receptors were gathered from an adult in good health.

CDR3 loop: CASSYSTIRSNQPQHF. Here the CDR3 DNA reads TGTGCCAGCAGTTACTCGACGATTCGGAGCAATCAGCCCCAGCATTTT. This chain links TRBV6-6 with TRBJ1-5, with D uncertain. This CDR3 comprises 16 residues. Germline V CDR1 and CDR2: MNHNY, SVGAGI (reference sequence). The V end lost 0 bases, the J end lost 1 base, and 10 bases lay between the germline ends.

The J gene is TRBJ2-7, the V gene TRBV2; the match to TRBD2 covers 9 bases. There are 16 residues in the CDR3. Unmatched junction bases numbered 12, after V lost 2 bases and J lost 7 bases. Germline values: CDR1 SNHLY, CDR2 FYNNEI. CDR3 in DNA: TGTGCCAGCAGTGAATTTAAGGCGGGGGGGCTTAGTGAGCAGTACTTC. Amino acids: CASSEFKAGGLSEQYF. The full variable domain, in which reference TRBV2 and TRBJ2-7 provide the parts outside the CDR3, is EPEVTQTPSHQVTQMGQEVILRCVPISNHLYFYWYRQILGQKVEFLVSFYNNEISEKSEIFDDQFSVERPDGSNFTLKIRSTKLEDSAMYFCASSEFKAGGLSEQYFGPGTRLTVT.

The V and J genes are TRBV6-5 and TRBJ1-1; D is ambiguous. Germline V gene sequence: CDR1 MNHEY, CDR2 SVGAGI. Between the trimmed V and J ends, which lost 7 bases and 8 bases, there was a span of 17 bases. CDR3 length: 13 amino acids. Written as DNA, the CDR3 is TGTGCCAGCACCGCCCCCCAAAGAGGGGAAGCTTTCTTT. Encoded protein: CASTAPQRGEAFF.

This clone was counted between two and nine times. V gene TRBV9 combines with J gene TRBJ2-7; TRBD2 is a possible D gene (6 bases). V was pared by 2 bases and J by 6 bases, with 21 bases between. The CDR3 runs to 16 residues. Germline V lookup: CDR1 SGDLS, CDR2 YYNGEE. The CDR3 region has the DNA TGTGCCAGCAGCGTTGCCCGAGACAGACTAGGCGGCGAGCAGTACTTC. This translates into CASSVARDRLGGEQYF.

This chain connects TRBV4-1 to TRBJ1-4; D might be TRBD1 (5 bases). This CDR3 contains 17 residues. V gave up 4 bases and J gave up 7 bases, with 22 bases separating them. Germline CDR1 MGHRA, CDR2 YSYEKL. Here the CDR3 DNA reads TGCGCCAGCAGCCGCTCCCTCCGCGGGGCTGGAGGTGAAAAACTGTTTTTT. Its protein is CASSRSLRGAGGEKLFF.

The rearrangement joins TRBV10-3 to TRBJ2-7; 8 bases line up with TRBD1. CDR1 and CDR2 from the germline V gene are ENHRY and SYGVKD. The J segment lost 3 bases and the V segment lost 5 bases, leaving 9 bases of the junction unmatched. The CDR3 totals 15 residues. CDR3 DNA: TGTGCCATCAGTCTCGCCGACAGGGGAGGCTACGAGCAGTACTTC. Its translation: CAISLADRGGYEQYF.